One and the same sample provided the 5 T cell receptor beta chains below, sequenced in a study of shared clonotypes between healthy human individuals. TCRdb's copy holds only in-frame clones and misses some; the assay was immunoSEQ multiplex PCR. The sample includes 300,000 or so clones, around two thirds of them seen just once. The sample was memory CD4+ T cells sorted from blood. Subset denoted: CD45RA-negative fraction. The receptor set was obtained from a man aged 25 to 40 in good health.

Many counts were recorded for this clone. The genes are TRBV30 and TRBJ1-4, with unresolved D. CDR3 length: 15 amino acids. Germline values: CDR1 GTSNPN, CDR2 SVGIG (reference sequence). Trimming took 3 bases from V and 3 from J, leaving 14 bases between them. CDR3 coding DNA: TGTGCCTGGAGCCGCCCCGCCGGGGCTAATGAAAAACTGTTTTTT. It codes for CAWSRPAGANEKLFF.

The chain employs TRBV19 and TRBJ2-3, with D hard to call. The CDR3 extends over 14 amino acids. V was clipped by 5 bases and J by 2 bases, with 11 bases between them. Germline values: CDR1 LNHDA, CDR2 SQIVND (reference sequence). CDR3 nucleotide sequence: TGTGCCAGTAGTGTCGGGTCCATCACAGATACGCAGTATTTT. It encodes CASSVGSITDTQYF.

This clone was detected only a few times. V and J are TRBV29-1 and TRBJ2-1; possibly TRBD2 for D (5 bases). Germline V gives CDR1 SQVTM, CDR2 ANQGSEA. Between the trimmed V and J ends, which lost 1 base and 3 bases, there was a span of 22 bases. This CDR3 region has 18 residues. For the CDR3, the DNA is TGCAGCGTTGAAGGAGACGGGGTGGGCAGTCGACACTACAATGAGCAGTTCTTC. Its translation is CSVEGDGVGSRHYNEQFF.

The chain joins TRBV5-1 to TRBJ2-5; D gene ambiguous. Germline V CDR1 and CDR2: SGHRS, YFSETQ. The V and J ends lost 4 bases and 5 bases respectively, with 6 bases between them. The CDR3 length is 11 residues. This CDR3 reads CASSGWETQYF. CDR3 in DNA: TGCGCCAGCAGCGGCTGGGAGACCCAGTACTTC.

This clone was observed a handful of times. The chain links TRBV5-6 to TRBJ1-1; a possible D gene is TRBD1 (5 bases). Germline assignment: CDR1 SGHDT and CDR2 YYEEEE. V lost 3 bases and J 0 bases, leaving 15 bases between the germline ends. The CDR3 loop spans 16 amino acids. The chain's CDR3 is CASSWGGSFMNTEAFF. The CDR3 nucleotides read TGTGCCAGCAGCTGGGGGGGTAGTTTCATGAACACTGAAGCTTTCTTT.